The present T cell receptor (beta chain) was sequenced within a study of T cells in Graves' hyperthyroidism and ophthalmopathy. About the research overall: Peripheral blood was obtained at initial diagnosis, preceding any treatment.

The study's findings and limits: Blood also held most thyroid clonotypes expanded beyond 0.001. Ophthalmopathy was identified by the model a median about 6.8 months ahead of onset.

More than 8.5 ml of fresh peripheral blood supplied the PBMCs. Amplified TCR beta CDR3 regions came from RNA transcripts. With the HTBI primer set, the TCR CDR3 went through a first round of RT-PCR. In TCRdb, the multiplex PCR reads were re-called with MiXCR into one record per CDR3 protein. Of fewer than 350,000 distinct CDR3 sequences listed, around 20% are singletons. This clonotype was counted many times. Its antigen remains unknown. Germline V CDR1 and CDR2: MNHNS, SASEGT. V was cut by 7 bases and J by 5 bases, with 12 bases left in between. CDR3 length: 13 residues. J is TRBJ1-5 and V is TRBV6-1; D is uncertain. The specimen sequenced was blood. The sequence was collected from a woman aged 45-65 years with Graves' hyperthyroidism. CDR3 sequence reads: CASTLREYQPQHF. CDR3 sequence (DNA): TGTGCCAGCACACTCCGGGAATATCAGCCCCAGCATTTT.